The 2 T cell receptor beta chains presented below share a single source sample, sequenced in a study of identical twins. TCRdb re-called the 5' RACE reads through MiXCR, storing one row per CDR3 protein. The profile shows some 730,000 distinct CDR3 sequences, 15% to 20% of them singletons. Another study also made use of these data, one on T cells expressing NK-cell markers.

The sample taken for sequencing was PBMCs. The source is a woman in her late teens or twenties in good health.

V usage is TRBV10-3 and J usage is TRBJ2-1; no reliable D call. The germline gives CDR1 ENHRY, CDR2 SYGVKD. V was clipped by 9 bases and J by 4 bases, with 7 bases between them. The CDR3 consists of 11 residues. The CDR3 nucleotides read TGTGCCATACTGGGATACAATGAGCAGTTCTTC. Its translation: CAILGYNEQFF.

There are many counts of this clonotype. This rearrangement joins TRBV24-1 to TRBJ2-1; D gene ambiguous. Germline lookup yields CDR1 KGHDR and CDR2 SFDVKD. With 4 bases removed from V and 5 bases from J, the gap between germline ends came to 5 bases. This CDR3 spans 12 amino acids. CDR3 nucleotide sequence: TGTGCCACCAGTGAATCGAACAATGAGCAGTTCTTC. It encodes CATSESNNEQFF.